This TCR beta chain was sequenced during a study of T cells in Graves' hyperthyroidism and ophthalmopathy (dated by TCRdb to between 2018 and 2021). Some background on the complete study: Peripheral blood samples were taken at initial diagnosis, before any treatment was given. A discovery cohort of about 95 patients, about 44 with Graves' ophthalmopathy and about 60 with stable Graves' hyperthyroidism, was used to find distinguishing TCR V-J signatures. Prospective prediction of ophthalmopathy was tested in an independent validation cohort of 18 to 20 hyperthyroidism patients and roughly 16 patients who later progressed to ophthalmopathy. The 75 to 100 discovery patients were randomly split 7:3 into training and test sets. In addition, the study compared T-cell repertoires in thyroid tissue and in blood from roughly six Graves' hyperthyroidism patients. After blood sampling, hyperthyroidism patients were treated with methimazole at a starting dose of 30 mg daily, and ophthalmopathy patients were treated with high-dose intravenous methylprednisolone. The paper describes TCR Vbeta CDR3 sequencing of 130 to 150 peripheral blood samples, made up of 43 ophthalmopathy patients, some 76 hyperthyroidism patients and approximately 17 progressor patients. General study outcomes and caveats: In validation, the model predicted progression to ophthalmopathy with just under 71% sensitivity and roughly 72% specificity, a median of 6.5 months before onset. Blood samples also contained most of the expanded thyroid clonotypes (frequency above 0.001), which suggests that blood repertoires may reflect thyroid immune responses. Sample size was not statistically predetermined, and investigators were not blinded to group allocation. A model built on a 13 V-J signature distinguished ophthalmopathy from stable hyperthyroidism, reaching 85% to 90% sensitivity and under 84% specificity in cross-validation and 80%/75% in testing.

The CDR3 runs 13 residues from the cysteine to the phenylalanine. The CDR3 DNA has 39 bases and is translated from base 1. A distance of 11 bases separates the germline ends of V and J, which lose 8 bases and 6 bases respectively. In the germline V gene (reference sequence), CDR1 corresponds to SEHNR and CDR2 to FQNEAQ. This clonotype was counted between two and nine times. No antigen is known for it. Per-nucleotide qualities are absent, and no much larger clonotype sits a single base away. TCR beta CDR3 regions were amplified from RNA transcripts. A first-round RT-PCR of the TCR CDR3 used the HTBI primer set with the Qiagen OneStep RT-PCR kit. The libraries were constructed in a second round of multiplex PCR and then size-selected and purified. Paired-end sequencing of the libraries was performed with 100 bp reads on an Illumina HiSeq2000. In the authors' own workflow: SOAPnuke was used to process the raw data, removing reads that contained adapters or uncalled bases, had a mean Phred below 15, or lacked an exact match to the constant primer or identifier. High-quality paired reads were merged with COPE v1.2.5, and unique nucleotide sequences were defined as clonotypes. MiTCR v1.1 was used to align clonotypes to the IMGT TRBV, TRBD and TRBJ reference segments. The analysis included only V-J combinations with a frequency above 0.0001, which together covered roughly 99% of the repertoires. The TCS score was defined as F50 (clonal expansion) divided by E x V (chaos), with BLOSUM62-based TCRdist calculated between CDR3 peptides within each V-J. Welch's t-statistics and random forest reduced roughly 530 V-J features to 10 to 15, which were used in a naive Bayes classifier (R e1071). TCRdb trimmed public reads at Q25 via fastp, called clones via MiXCR and kept in-frame beta chains. Entries that share a CDR3 protein sequence are merged under the most common genes and DNA. TCRdb, not the original authors, processed these V and J calls. A total of under 600,000 distinct CDR3 sequences appear in this sample, roughly a sixth of them only once. The ten most abundant clones make up under 3.5% of the sample.

In the ophthalmopathy patients, disease was moderately to severely active, with a Clinical Activity Score of 3 or more, a NOSPECS grade of 4 or more, and a duration of less than 3 months. Patients with uncontrolled infections, other autoimmune diseases, pregnancy or lactation were excluded. Diagnoses were based on clinical symptoms, serum thyroxine and TRAb, thyroid ultrasound and orbital computed tomography. PBMCs were isolated from about 9 ml of fresh peripheral blood by Ficoll-Paque density gradient centrifugation. Trizol reagent was used to extract total RNA, and RNA quality was then checked on an Agilent 2100 Bioanalyzer.

The receptor comes from a woman in her 40s with Graves' ophthalmopathy. Here the chain combines TRBV7-9 and TRBJ1-6; TRBD1 might be the D gene, on 5 matching bases. Sequenced: blood. The DNA is TGTGCCAGCCGTGGGGGGGTTAATTCACCCCTCCACTTT. Its protein reads: CASRGGVNSPLHF.